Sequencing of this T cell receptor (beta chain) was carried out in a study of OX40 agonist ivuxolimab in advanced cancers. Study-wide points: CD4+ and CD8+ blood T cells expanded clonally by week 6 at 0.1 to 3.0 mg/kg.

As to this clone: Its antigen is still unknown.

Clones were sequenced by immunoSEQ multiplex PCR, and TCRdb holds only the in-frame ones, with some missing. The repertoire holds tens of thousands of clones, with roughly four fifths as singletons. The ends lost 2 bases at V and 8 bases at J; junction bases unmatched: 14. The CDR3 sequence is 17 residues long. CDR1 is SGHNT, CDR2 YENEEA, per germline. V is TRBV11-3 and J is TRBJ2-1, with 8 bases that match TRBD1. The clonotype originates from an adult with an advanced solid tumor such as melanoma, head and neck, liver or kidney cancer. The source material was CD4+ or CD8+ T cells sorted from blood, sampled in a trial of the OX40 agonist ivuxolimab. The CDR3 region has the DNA TGTGCCAGCAGCTTAAATCCAGACAGGGGATTGGACGATGAGCAGTTCTTC. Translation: CASSLNPDRGLDDEQFF.